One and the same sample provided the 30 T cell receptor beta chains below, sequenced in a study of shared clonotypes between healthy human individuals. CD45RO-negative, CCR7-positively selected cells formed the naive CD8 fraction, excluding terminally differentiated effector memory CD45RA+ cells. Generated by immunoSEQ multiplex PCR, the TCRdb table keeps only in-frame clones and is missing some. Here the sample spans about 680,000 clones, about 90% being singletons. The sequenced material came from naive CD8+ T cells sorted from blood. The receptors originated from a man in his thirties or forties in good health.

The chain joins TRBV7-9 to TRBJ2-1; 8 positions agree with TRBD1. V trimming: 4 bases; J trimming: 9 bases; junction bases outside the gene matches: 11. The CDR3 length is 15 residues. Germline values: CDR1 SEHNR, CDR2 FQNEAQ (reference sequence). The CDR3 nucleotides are TGTGCCAGCAGCTCCGGGACAGGAGGCAGGAGTGAGCAGTTCTTC. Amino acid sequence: CASSSGTGGRSEQFF. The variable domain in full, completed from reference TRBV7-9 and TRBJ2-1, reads DTGVSQNPRHKITKRGQNVTFRCDPISEHNRLYWYRQTLGQGPEFLTYFQNEAQLEKSRLLSDRFSAERPKGSFSTLEIQRTEQGDSAMYLCASSSGTGGRSEQFFGPGTRLTVL.

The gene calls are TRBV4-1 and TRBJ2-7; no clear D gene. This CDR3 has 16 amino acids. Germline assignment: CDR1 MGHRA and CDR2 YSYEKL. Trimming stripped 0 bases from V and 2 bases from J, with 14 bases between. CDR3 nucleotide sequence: TGCGCCAGCAGCCAAGATTGGTTCGGGCAGACCTACGAGCAGTACTTC. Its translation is CASSQDWFGQTYEQYF.

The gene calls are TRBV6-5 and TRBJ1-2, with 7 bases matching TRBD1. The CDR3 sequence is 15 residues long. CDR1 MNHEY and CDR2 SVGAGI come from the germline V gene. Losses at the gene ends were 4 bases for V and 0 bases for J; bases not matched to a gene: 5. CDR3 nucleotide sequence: TGTGCCAGCAGTTCTGGGACAGACTCTAACTATGGCTACACCTTC. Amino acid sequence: CASSSGTDSNYGYTF.

Written as DNA, the CDR3 is TGTGCCAGCAGCCCAGAAGGGGACAGGGGGCGCGATGAGCAGTTCTTC. It codes for CASSPEGDRGRDEQFF. The chain recombines TRBV7-9 with TRBJ2-1, with TRBD1 identical over 12 bases. The CDR3 consists of 16 residues. CDR1 and CDR2 from the germline V gene are SEHNR and FQNEAQ (reference sequence). J gave up 8 bases and V 5 bases, and 10 bases lay outside the gene matches.

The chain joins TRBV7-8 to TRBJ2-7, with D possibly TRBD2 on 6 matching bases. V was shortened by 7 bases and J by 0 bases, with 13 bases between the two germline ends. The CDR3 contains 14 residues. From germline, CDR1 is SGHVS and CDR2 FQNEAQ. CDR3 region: CASTQEGLSYEQYF. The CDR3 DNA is TGTGCCAGCACCCAGGAGGGCCTCTCCTACGAGCAGTACTTC.

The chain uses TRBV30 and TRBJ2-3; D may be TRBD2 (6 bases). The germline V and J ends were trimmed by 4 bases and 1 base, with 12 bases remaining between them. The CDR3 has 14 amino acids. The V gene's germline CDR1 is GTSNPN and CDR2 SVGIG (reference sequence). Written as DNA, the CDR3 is TGTGCCTGGACGTTGGCTAGCGGCACAGATACGCAGTATTTT. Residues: CAWTLASGTDTQYF.

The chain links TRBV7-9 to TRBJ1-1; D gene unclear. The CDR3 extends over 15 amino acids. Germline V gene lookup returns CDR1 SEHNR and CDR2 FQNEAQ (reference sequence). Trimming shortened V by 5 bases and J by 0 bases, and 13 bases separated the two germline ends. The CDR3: CASSVLKPVNTEAFF. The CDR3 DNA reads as TGTGCCAGCAGCGTCTTGAAGCCCGTGAACACTGAAGCTTTCTTT. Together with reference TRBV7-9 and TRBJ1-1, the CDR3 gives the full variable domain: DTGVSQNPRHKITKRGQNVTFRCDPISEHNRLYWYRQTLGQGPEFLTYFQNEAQLEKSRLLSDRFSAERPKGSFSTLEIQRTEQGDSAMYLCASSVLKPVNTEAFFGQGTRLTVV.

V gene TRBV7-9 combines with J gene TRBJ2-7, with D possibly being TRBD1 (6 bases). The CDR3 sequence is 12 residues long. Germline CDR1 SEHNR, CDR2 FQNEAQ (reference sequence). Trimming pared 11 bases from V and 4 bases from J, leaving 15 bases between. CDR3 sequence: CAAAQGRYEQYF. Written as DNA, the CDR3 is TGTGCCGCGGCACAGGGACGGTACGAGCAGTACTTC.

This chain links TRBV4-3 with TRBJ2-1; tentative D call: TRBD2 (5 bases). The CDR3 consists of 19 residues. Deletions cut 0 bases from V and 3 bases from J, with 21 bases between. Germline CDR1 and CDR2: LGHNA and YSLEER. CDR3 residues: CASSQDGVVSSDNYNEQFF. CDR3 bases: TGCGCCAGCAGCCAAGACGGGGTTGTCTCCAGCGATAACTACAATGAGCAGTTCTTC.

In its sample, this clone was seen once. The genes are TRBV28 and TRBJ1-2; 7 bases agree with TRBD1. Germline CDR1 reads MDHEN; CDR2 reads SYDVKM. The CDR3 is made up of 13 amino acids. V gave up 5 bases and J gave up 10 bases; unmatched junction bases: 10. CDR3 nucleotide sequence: TGTGCCAGCAGTGATTACGACAGGGATTACTACACCTTC. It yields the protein CASSDYDRDYYTF.

CDR3 DNA: TGTGCCAGCTCACCCTCAGGGGGCTACGAGCAGTACTTC. This encodes CASSPSGGYEQYF. The chain joins TRBV18 to TRBJ2-7, with 7 bases identical to TRBD1. CDR3 length equals 13 residues. V trimming: 3 bases; J trimming: 3 bases; junction bases outside the gene matches: 2. Germline V gene data show CDR1 as KGHSH and CDR2 as LQKENI.

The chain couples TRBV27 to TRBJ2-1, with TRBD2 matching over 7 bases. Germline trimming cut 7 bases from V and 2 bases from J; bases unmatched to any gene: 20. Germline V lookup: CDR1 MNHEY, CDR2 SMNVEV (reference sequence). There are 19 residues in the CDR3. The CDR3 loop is CASTGGVEGPAGPYNEQFF. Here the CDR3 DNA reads TGTGCCAGCACTGGGGGGGTCGAAGGTCCCGCGGGTCCCTACAATGAGCAGTTCTTC.

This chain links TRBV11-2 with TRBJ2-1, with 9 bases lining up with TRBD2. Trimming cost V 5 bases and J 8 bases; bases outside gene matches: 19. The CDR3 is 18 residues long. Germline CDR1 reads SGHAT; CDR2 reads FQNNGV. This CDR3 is CASSPNLASGTLRHEQFF. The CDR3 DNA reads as TGTGCCAGCAGCCCGAATTTGGCTAGCGGGACCCTGCGCCATGAGCAGTTCTTC.

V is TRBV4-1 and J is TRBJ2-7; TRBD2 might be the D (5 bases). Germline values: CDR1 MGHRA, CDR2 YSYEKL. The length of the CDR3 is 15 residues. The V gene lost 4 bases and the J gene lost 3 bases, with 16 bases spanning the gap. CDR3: CASSRAGELDYEQYF. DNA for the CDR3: TGCGCCAGCAGCCGAGCCGGGGAGCTCGACTACGAGCAGTACTTC.

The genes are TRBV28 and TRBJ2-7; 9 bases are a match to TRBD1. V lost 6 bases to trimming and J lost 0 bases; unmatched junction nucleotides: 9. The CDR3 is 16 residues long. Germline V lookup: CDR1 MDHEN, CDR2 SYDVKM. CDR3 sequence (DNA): TGTGCCAGCAGACCCATAACAGGGGGCGACTCCTACGAGCAGTACTTC. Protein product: CASRPITGGDSYEQYF.

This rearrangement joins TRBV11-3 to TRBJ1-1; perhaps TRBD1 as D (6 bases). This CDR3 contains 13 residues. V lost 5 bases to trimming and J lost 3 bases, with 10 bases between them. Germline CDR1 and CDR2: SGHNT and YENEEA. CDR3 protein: CASSETGYTEAFF. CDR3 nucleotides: TGTGCCAGCAGCGAAACAGGGTACACTGAAGCTTTCTTT.

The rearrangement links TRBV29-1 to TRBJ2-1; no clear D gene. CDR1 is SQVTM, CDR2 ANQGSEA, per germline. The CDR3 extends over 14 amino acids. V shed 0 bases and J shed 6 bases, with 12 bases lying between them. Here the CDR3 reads CSVEDGVRLNEQFF. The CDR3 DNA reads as TGCAGCGTTGAAGATGGCGTAAGGCTCAATGAGCAGTTCTTC.

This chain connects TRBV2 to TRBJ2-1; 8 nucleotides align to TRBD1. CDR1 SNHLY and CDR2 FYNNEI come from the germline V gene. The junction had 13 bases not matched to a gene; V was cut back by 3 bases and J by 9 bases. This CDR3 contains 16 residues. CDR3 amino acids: CASSEGSGGYSGEQFF. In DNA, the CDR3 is TGTGCCAGCAGTGAGGGATCAGGGGGCTACTCCGGTGAGCAGTTCTTC. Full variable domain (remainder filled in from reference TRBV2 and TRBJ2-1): EPEVTQTPSHQVTQMGQEVILRCVPISNHLYFYWYRQILGQKVEFLVSFYNNEISEKSEIFDDQFSVERPDGSNFTLKIRSTKLEDSAMYFCASSEGSGGYSGEQFFGPGTRLTVL.

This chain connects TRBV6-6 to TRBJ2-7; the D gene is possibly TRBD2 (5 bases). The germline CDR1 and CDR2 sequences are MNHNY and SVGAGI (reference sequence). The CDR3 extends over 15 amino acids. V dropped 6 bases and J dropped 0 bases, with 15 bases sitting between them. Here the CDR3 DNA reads TGTGCCAGCAGACACCCCGGGGAAAGCTCCTACGAGCAGTACTTC. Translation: CASRHPGESSYEQYF.

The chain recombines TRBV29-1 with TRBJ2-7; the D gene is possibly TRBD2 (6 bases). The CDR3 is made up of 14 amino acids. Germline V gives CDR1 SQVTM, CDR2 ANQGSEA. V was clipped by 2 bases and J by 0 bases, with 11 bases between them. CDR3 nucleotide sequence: TGCAGCGTTGAACTTGGGGGGAGCTCCTACGAGCAGTACTTC. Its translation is CSVELGGSSYEQYF.

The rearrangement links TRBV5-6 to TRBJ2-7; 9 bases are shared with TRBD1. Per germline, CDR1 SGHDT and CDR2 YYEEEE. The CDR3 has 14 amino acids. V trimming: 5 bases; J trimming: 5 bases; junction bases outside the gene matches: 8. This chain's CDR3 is CASREVRTGDEQYF. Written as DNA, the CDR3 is TGTGCCAGCAGGGAAGTGAGGACAGGGGACGAGCAGTACTTC.

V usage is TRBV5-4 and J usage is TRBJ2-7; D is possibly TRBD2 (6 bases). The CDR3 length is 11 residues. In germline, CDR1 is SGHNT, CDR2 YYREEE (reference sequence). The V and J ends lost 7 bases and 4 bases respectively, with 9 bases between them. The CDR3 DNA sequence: TGTGCCAGCGATAGCGGATACGAGCAGTACTTC. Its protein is CASDSGYEQYF.

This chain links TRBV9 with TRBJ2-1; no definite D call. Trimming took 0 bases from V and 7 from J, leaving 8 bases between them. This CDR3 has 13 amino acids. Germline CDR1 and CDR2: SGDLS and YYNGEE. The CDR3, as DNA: TGTGCCAGCAGCGTAGTCTCGACTAATGAGCAGTTCTTC. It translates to CASSVVSTNEQFF.

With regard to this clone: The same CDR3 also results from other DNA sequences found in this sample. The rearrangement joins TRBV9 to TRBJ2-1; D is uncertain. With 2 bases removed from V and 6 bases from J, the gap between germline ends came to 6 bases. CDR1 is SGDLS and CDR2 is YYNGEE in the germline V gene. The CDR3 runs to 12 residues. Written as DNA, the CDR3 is TGTGCCAGCAGCGTGGGCTCCAATGAGCAGTTCTTC. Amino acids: CASSVGSNEQFF.

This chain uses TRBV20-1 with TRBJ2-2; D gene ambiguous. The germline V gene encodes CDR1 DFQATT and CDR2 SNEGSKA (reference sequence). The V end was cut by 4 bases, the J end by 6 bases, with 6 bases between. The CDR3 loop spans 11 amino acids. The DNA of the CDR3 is TGCAGTGCTACGAAGGCCGGGGAGCTGTTTTTT. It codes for CSATKAGELFF.

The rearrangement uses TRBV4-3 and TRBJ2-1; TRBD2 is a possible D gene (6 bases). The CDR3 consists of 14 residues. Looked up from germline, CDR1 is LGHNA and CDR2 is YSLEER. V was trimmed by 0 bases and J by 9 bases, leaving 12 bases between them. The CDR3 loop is CASSQDDGSLEQFF. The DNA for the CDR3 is TGCGCCAGCAGCCAAGATGACGGGAGCCTTGAGCAGTTCTTC.

In nucleotides, the CDR3 is TGTGCCATCAAGAGGGGACCTTCGGGAGGGGGGCCCAATGAGCAGTTCTTC. This translates into CAIKRGPSGGGPNEQFF. This chain uses TRBV10-3 with TRBJ2-1, with 8 bases aligning to TRBD2. Germline V gives CDR1 ENHRY, CDR2 SYGVKD. V dropped 7 bases and J dropped 6; count of bases not matched to a gene: 17. The CDR3 is made up of 17 amino acids.

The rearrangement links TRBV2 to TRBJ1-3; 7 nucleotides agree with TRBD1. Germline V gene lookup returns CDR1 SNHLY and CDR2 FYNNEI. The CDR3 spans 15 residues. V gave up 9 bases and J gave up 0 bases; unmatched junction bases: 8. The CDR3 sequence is CARAGQEGSGNTIYF. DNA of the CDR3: TGTGCCAGGGCTGGACAGGAAGGCTCTGGAAACACCATATATTTT.

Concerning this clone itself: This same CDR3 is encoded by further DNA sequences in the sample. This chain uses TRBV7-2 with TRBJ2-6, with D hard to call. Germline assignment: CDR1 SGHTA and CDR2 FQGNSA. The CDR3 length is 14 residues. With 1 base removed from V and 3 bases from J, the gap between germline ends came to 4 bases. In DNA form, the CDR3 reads TGTGCCAGCAGCTTAGTAGTTGGGGCCAACGTCCTGACTTTC. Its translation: CASSLVVGANVLTF.

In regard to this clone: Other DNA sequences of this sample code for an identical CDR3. The CDR3 here is CASTDRVNGYTF. In DNA, the CDR3 is TGTGCCAGCACCGATCGGGTCAATGGCTACACCTTC. The chain joins TRBV9 to TRBJ1-2; D ambiguous. CDR3 length equals 12 residues. Germline CDR1 is SGDLS and CDR2 is YYNGEE. Trimming stripped 6 bases from V and 6 bases from J, with 12 bases between.